The 29 T cell receptor beta chains listed next were all sequenced from one sample in a study of shared clonotypes between healthy human individuals. Sequencing was performed with immunoSEQ multiplex PCR; in TCRdb, only in-frame clones are kept and a portion is missing. The sample records approximately 1.5 million clones, 98% to 99% being singletons. Sequencing was performed on naive CD4+ T cells sorted from blood. Regarding subset: CD45RA+ positively selected. All receptors come from a man aged 25 to 40 in good health.

V gene TRBV27 combines with J gene TRBJ2-7, with D perhaps TRBD1 (6 bases). This CDR3 has 15 amino acids. Between the trimmed V and J ends, which lost 3 bases and 6 bases, there was a span of 18 bases. Germline V gives CDR1 MNHEY, CDR2 SMNVEV (reference sequence). The CDR3 nucleotides are TGTGCCAGCAGTTTCCGCATGGGGACACCCGGCGAGCAGTACTTC. It codes for CASSFRMGTPGEQYF.

V is TRBV28 and J is TRBJ1-2, with unresolved D. CDR3 size: 19 residues. Trimming left V 2 bases short and J 3 bases short, with 25 bases between. Germline loops: CDR1 MDHEN, CDR2 SYDVKM. CDR3 in amino acids: CASSLRLAERQGQYYGYTF. In DNA, the CDR3 is TGTGCCAGCAGTTTACGACTCGCGGAGAGACAAGGCCAATACTATGGCTACACCTTC.

The chain couples TRBV5-1 to TRBJ1-3; TRBD1 might be the D (6 bases). The CDR3 consists of 15 residues. The ends were cut back, 3 bases at V and 0 bases at J, with 10 bases in the middle. The germline gives CDR1 SGHRS, CDR2 YFSETQ. CDR3 nucleotides: TGCGCCAGCAGCTCAGACAGGATCTCTGGAAACACCATATATTTT. Translated, it gives CASSSDRISGNTIYF.

The chain links TRBV19 to TRBJ2-5; no clear D. The CDR3 is made up of 13 amino acids. The V gene's germline CDR1 is LNHDA and CDR2 SQIVND (reference sequence). Trimming pared 11 bases from V and 5 bases from J, leaving 18 bases between. The DNA for the CDR3 is TGTGCCGTAGAGATGCGGAGATCTGAGACCCAGTACTTC. It translates to CAVEMRRSETQYF.

The chain has TRBV5-1 and TRBJ1-2; 9 positions match TRBD1. Germline CDR1 and CDR2: SGHRS and YFSETQ. Trimming cost V 5 bases and J 8 bases; bases outside gene matches: 7. The CDR3 extends over 13 amino acids. Here the CDR3 DNA reads TGCGCCAGCAGTTGGGACAGGGAGCGGGGCTACACCTTC. It encodes CASSWDRERGYTF.

On this clone: Other DNA sequences in the sample encode the same CDR3. J is TRBJ2-1 and V is TRBV5-1; D might be TRBD2 (5 bases). The ends were cut back, 2 bases at V and 0 bases at J, with 9 bases in the middle. The CDR3 is 15 amino acids. Looked up from germline, CDR1 is SGHRS and CDR2 is YFSETQ. The CDR3 is CASSLPGSSYNEQFF. DNA of the CDR3: TGCGCCAGCAGCTTACCGGGGAGCTCCTACAATGAGCAGTTCTTC.

The gene calls are TRBV7-2 and TRBJ2-7; 8 nucleotides align to TRBD2. Germline lookup yields CDR1 SGHTA and CDR2 FQGNSA. V lost 4 bases and J lost 4; bases outside the gene matches: 12. The CDR3 length is 16 residues. CDR3 DNA sequence: TGTGCCAGCAGCTGGGACACCGGGACTAGTACATACGAGCAGTACTTC. It yields the protein CASSWDTGTSTYEQYF.

The CDR3 loop reads CSVGHLHTDTQYF. As DNA, the CDR3 is TGCAGCGTGGGACACCTCCACACAGATACGCAGTATTTT. The chain employs TRBV29-1 and TRBJ2-3; the D gene is possibly TRBD1 (6 bases). The length of the CDR3 is 13 residues. Germline V lookup: CDR1 SQVTM, CDR2 ANQGSEA. Trimming took 6 bases from V and 2 from J, leaving 12 bases between them.

The rearrangement uses TRBV5-1 and TRBJ1-4, with TRBD1 as a possible D gene (6 bases). This CDR3 has 15 residues. Germline CDR1 is SGHRS and CDR2 is YFSETQ. V was trimmed by 5 bases and J by 5 bases, leaving 16 bases between them. The CDR3 DNA reads TGCGCCAGCAGGACCTCGAGGACAGAAAATGAAAAACTGTTTTTT. Protein: CASRTSRTENEKLFF.

This chain joins TRBV5-1 and TRBJ2-6; 8 positions match TRBD1. The CDR3 runs to 17 residues. From germline, CDR1 is SGHRS and CDR2 YFSETQ. J lost 0 bases, V lost 6 bases, and 8 bases had no gene match. The CDR3 loop reads CASIYGTGASGANVLTF. The DNA of the CDR3 is TGCGCCAGCATCTATGGGACAGGAGCCTCTGGGGCCAACGTCCTGACTTTC.

The chain carries TRBV11-3 and TRBJ2-1; unclear D gene. CDR1 and CDR2 (germline): SGHNT, YENEEA. V was trimmed by 4 bases and J by 7 bases, leaving 11 bases between them. CDR3 length equals 13 residues. The CDR3 DNA reads TGTGCCAGCAGCTCCTATAGTGGGAATGAGCAGTTCTTC. Its translation: CASSSYSGNEQFF. The full variable domain, completed using reference TRBV11-3 and TRBJ2-1, is EAGVVQSPRYKIIEKKQPVAFWCNPISGHNTLYWYLQNLGQGPELLIRYENEEAVDDSQLPKDRFSAERLKGVDSTLKIQPAELGDSAVYLCASSSYSGNEQFFGPGTRLTVL.

The J gene is TRBJ2-1, the V gene TRBV7-9; D is uncertain. The V gene's germline CDR1 is SEHNR and CDR2 FQNEAQ (reference sequence). Deletions cut 0 bases from V and 2 bases from J, with 8 bases between. The CDR3 contains 15 residues. This chain's CDR3 is CASSLAVPTYNEQFF. The CDR3 nucleotides read TGTGCCAGCAGCTTAGCGGTGCCCACCTACAATGAGCAGTTCTTC.

The chain recombines TRBV30 with TRBJ1-4, with a weak D call TRBD1 (6 bases). The CDR3 spans 14 residues. Germline lookup yields CDR1 GTSNPN and CDR2 SVGIG (reference sequence). Trimming left V 5 bases short and J 7 bases short, with 17 bases between. CDR3 in amino acids: CAWRTRGGGEKLFF. As DNA, the CDR3 is TGTGCCTGGCGAACCAGGGGCGGGGGTGAAAAACTGTTTTTT.

The rearrangement joins TRBV6-5 to TRBJ1-4; D might be TRBD1 (6 bases). The length of the CDR3 is 14 residues. Trimming took 3 bases from V and 4 from J, leaving 9 bases between them. CDR1 MNHEY and CDR2 SVGAGI come from the germline V gene. CDR3 in amino acids: CASSYEQGNEKLFF. Written as DNA, the CDR3 is TGTGCCAGCAGTTATGAACAGGGTAATGAAAAACTGTTTTTT.

The rearrangement links TRBV14 to TRBJ2-7; 8 positions match TRBD1. This CDR3 has 15 amino acids. V was pared by 5 bases and J by 0 bases, with 6 bases of the junction left unmatched. CDR1 is SGHDN, CDR2 FVKESK, per germline. CDR3 coding DNA: TGTGCCAGCAGCAGAAGCACAGGGGGCTCCTACGAGCAGTACTTC. Its protein is CASSRSTGGSYEQYF.

A note on this clone: Other DNA variants within this sample encode the same CDR3. This sequence joins TRBV20-1 and TRBJ1-4, with D unresolved. The CDR3 extends over 10 amino acids. V lost 4 bases and J lost 8, with 5 bases in between. Germline V gene data show CDR1 as DFQATT and CDR2 as SNEGSKA (reference sequence). The CDR3, as DNA: TGCAGTGCTAAGGGCGAAAAACTGTTTTTT. It codes for CSAKGEKLFF.

The V gene is TRBV10-2, the J gene TRBJ2-1; no definite D call. Deletions cut 6 bases from V and 3 bases from J, with 12 bases between. The CDR3 spans 14 residues. The V gene's germline CDR1 is WSHSY and CDR2 SAAADI. The CDR3 here is CASSESTFYNEQFF. The CDR3 coding sequence is TGCGCCAGCAGCGAGAGCACCTTCTACAATGAGCAGTTCTTC.

This rearrangement joins TRBV18 to TRBJ2-3, with a tentative D call TRBD1 (7 bases). The CDR3 is 17 amino acids. Between the trimmed V and J ends, which lost 8 bases and 2 bases, there was a span of 23 bases. Germline CDR1 KGHSH, CDR2 LQKENI. The CDR3 sequence: CASGGGDRTYPTDTQYF. The CDR3 DNA reads as TGTGCCAGCGGCGGCGGGGACAGAACTTACCCCACAGATACGCAGTATTTT.

CDR3 loop: CASSLGQGSGANVLTF. CDR3 sequence (DNA): TGTGCCAGCAGCTTAGGGCAGGGGTCTGGGGCCAACGTCCTGACTTTC. The genes are TRBV7-8 and TRBJ2-6, with D possibly matching TRBD1 (6 bases). CDR1 is SGHVS and CDR2 is FQNEAQ in the germline V gene. The germline V and J ends were trimmed by 1 base and 1 base, with 8 bases remaining between them. The CDR3 has 16 residues.

This chain connects TRBV7-9 to TRBJ2-7; 9 bases align to TRBD1. V shed 2 bases, J shed 0 bases, and the junction held 8 bases outside the gene matches. The CDR3 sequence is 17 residues long. Germline CDR1 SEHNR, CDR2 FQNEAQ (reference sequence). CDR3 amino acids: CASSLRMTGGFSYEQYF. The CDR3 region has the DNA TGTGCCAGCAGCTTACGAATGACAGGGGGTTTCTCCTACGAGCAGTACTTC.

This clone was seen just once. This sequence joins TRBV5-6 and TRBJ2-2; the match to TRBD1 covers 12 bases. Germline lookup yields CDR1 SGHDT and CDR2 YYEEEE. J gave up 7 bases and V 5 bases, and 9 bases lay outside the gene matches. The CDR3 is 16 residues long. The CDR3, as DNA: TGTGCCAGCAGTTCTAAGGGGACAGGGGGCTTCGGGGAGCTGTTTTTT. As protein: CASSSKGTGGFGELFF.

This chain links TRBV9 with TRBJ2-3; TRBD2 aligns across 9 bases. The germline V gene encodes CDR1 SGDLS and CDR2 YYNGEE. The CDR3 runs 17 residues. Germline trimming cut 0 bases from V and 4 bases from J; bases unmatched to any gene: 9. CDR3 protein: CASSVGGRALRADTQYF. The CDR3 bases are TGTGCCAGCAGCGTAGGCGGGAGGGCCCTCAGGGCAGATACGCAGTATTTT.

About this clone: This CDR3 is also generated by other DNA sequences in the sample. This chain joins TRBV5-1 and TRBJ1-1, with 8 bases matching TRBD1. V shed 4 bases and J 1 base; nucleotides not matched to a gene: 3. This CDR3 has 14 residues. From germline, CDR1 is SGHRS and CDR2 YFSETQ. The CDR3 spells CASSPGTGNTEAFF. The CDR3, as DNA: TGCGCCAGCAGCCCCGGGACAGGGAACACTGAAGCTTTCTTT.

The J gene is TRBJ2-7, the V gene TRBV5-1; D is ambiguous. With 4 bases removed from V and 6 bases from J, the gap between germline ends came to 14 bases. Germline V gene sequence: CDR1 SGHRS, CDR2 YFSETQ. CDR3 length: 13 residues. CDR3 DNA: TGCGCCAGCAGCGGTTTAGTGACCGGCGAGCAGTACTTC. This encodes CASSGLVTGEQYF.

The J gene is TRBJ2-2, the V gene TRBV11-2; 10 bases are a match to TRBD2. CDR1 is SGHAT and CDR2 is FQNNGV in the germline V gene. J was trimmed by 7 bases and V by 0 bases; bases with no gene match: 5. The CDR3 spans 16 residues. CDR3 in amino acids: CASSLDLAGAVGELFF. The CDR3 DNA reads TGTGCCAGCAGCTTAGACCTAGCGGGAGCGGTCGGGGAGCTGTTTTTT. Based on the CDR3 plus reference TRBV11-2 and TRBJ2-2, the full variable domain is EAGVAQSPRYKIIEKRQSVAFWCNPISGHATLYWYQQILGQGPKLLIQFQNNGVVDDSQLPKDRFSAERLKGVDSTLKIQPAKLEDSAVYLCASSLDLAGAVGELFFGEGSRLTVL.

This chain joins TRBV28 and TRBJ2-2, with TRBD2 matching over 9 bases. The ends lost 6 bases at V and 6 bases at J; junction bases unmatched: 11. The CDR3 runs 16 residues. Germline V gives CDR1 MDHEN, CDR2 SYDVKM. CDR3 sequence reads: CASSRGLARWAGELFF. Here the CDR3 DNA reads TGTGCCAGCAGCCGGGGACTAGCCCGTTGGGCCGGGGAGCTGTTTTTT.

The gene calls are TRBV5-4 and TRBJ1-4; 7 nucleotides match TRBD1. Germline V CDR1 and CDR2: SGHNT, YYREEE (reference sequence). Losses at the gene ends were 5 bases for V and 7 bases for J; bases not matched to a gene: 5. The CDR3 loop spans 13 amino acids. Here the CDR3 reads CASRKDRTEKLFF. The CDR3 DNA reads TGTGCCAGCAGGAAGGACAGGACTGAAAAACTGTTTTTT.

This chain uses TRBV20-1 with TRBJ2-5; D unresolved. With 3 bases removed from V and 2 bases from J, the gap between germline ends came to 4 bases. Germline CDR1 is DFQATT and CDR2 is SNEGSKA (reference sequence). This CDR3 spans 11 amino acids. Here the CDR3 DNA reads TGCAGTGCTAGCAAACAAGAGACCCAGTACTTC. Translating gives CSASKQETQYF.

The chain carries TRBV5-1 and TRBJ2-1; 7 bases fit TRBD2. Germline CDR1 is SGHRS and CDR2 is YFSETQ. The CDR3 covers 16 residues. V trimming: 1 base; J trimming: 7 bases; junction bases outside the gene matches: 11. The CDR3 DNA follows: TGCGCCAGCAGCTTGTTGCGGGGGACTATGGGGAATGAGCAGTTCTTC. Amino acid sequence: CASSLLRGTMGNEQFF.